This T cell receptor (beta chain) comes out of a study of blood T cell repertoires in COVID-19. The count of this clone is one. The germline V gene encodes CDR1 SGDLS and CDR2 YYNGEE. This CDR3 comprises 14 residues. Trimming stripped 0 bases from V and 1 base from J, with 7 bases between. Per the original methods: The authors estimated nucleated cell counts from reference gene primer amplification. The assay was immunoSEQ multiplex PCR, and TCRdb's table has in-frame clones only and misses some. V and J calls and clone size are copied from that table; D and trimming were computed from the DNA. This sample has around 400,000 clones, with approximately 87% found just once.

This chain connects TRBV9 to TRBJ2-5, with D perhaps TRBD1 (5 bases). Sample: peripheral blood. This clonotype was sampled from a woman between 55 and 75 years old with COVID-19, enrolled during active disease. CDR3 amino acids: CASSVARGQETQYF. DNA of the CDR3: TGTGCCAGCAGCGTAGCTAGGGGCCAAGAGACCCAGTACTTC.